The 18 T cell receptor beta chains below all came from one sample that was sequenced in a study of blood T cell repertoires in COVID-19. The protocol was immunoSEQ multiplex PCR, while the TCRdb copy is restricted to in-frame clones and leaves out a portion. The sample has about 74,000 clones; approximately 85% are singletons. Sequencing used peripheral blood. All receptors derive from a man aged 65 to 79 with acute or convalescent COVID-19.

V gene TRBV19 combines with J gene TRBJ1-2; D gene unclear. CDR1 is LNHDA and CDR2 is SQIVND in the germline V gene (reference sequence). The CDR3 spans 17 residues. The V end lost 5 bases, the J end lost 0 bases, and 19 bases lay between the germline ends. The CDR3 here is CASSSALPGVSNYGYTF. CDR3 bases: TGTGCCAGTAGTTCCGCCCTCCCCGGGGTATCTAACTATGGCTACACCTTC.

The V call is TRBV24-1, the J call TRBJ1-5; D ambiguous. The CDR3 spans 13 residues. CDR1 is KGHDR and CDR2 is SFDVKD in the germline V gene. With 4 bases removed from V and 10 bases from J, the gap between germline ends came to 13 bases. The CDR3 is CATSDPPRGPQHF. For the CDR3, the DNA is TGTGCCACCAGTGACCCCCCACGTGGCCCCCAGCATTTT.

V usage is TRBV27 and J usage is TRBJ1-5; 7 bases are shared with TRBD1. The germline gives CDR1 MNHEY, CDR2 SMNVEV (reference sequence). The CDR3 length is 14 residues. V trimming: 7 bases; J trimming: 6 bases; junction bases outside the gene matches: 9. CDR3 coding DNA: TGTGCCAGCAAACCGACAGGGAAGAGTCAGCCCCAGCATTTT. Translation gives CASKPTGKSQPQHF.

The CDR3, as DNA: TGTGCCAGCAACCAGGGGGCTATAAACTATGGCTACACCTTC. This encodes CASNQGAINYGYTF. J is TRBJ1-2 and V is TRBV19; 8 nucleotides match TRBD1. V lost 9 bases and J lost 2; bases outside the gene matches: 8. Per the germline V gene, CDR1 is LNHDA and CDR2 is SQIVND (reference sequence). The CDR3 loop spans 14 amino acids.

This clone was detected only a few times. The DNA for the CDR3 is TGCAGCGTAACAGGGGGCATTACGTACGAGCAGTACTTC. Amino acids: CSVTGGITYEQYF. This chain joins TRBV29-1 and TRBJ2-7; 9 nucleotides agree with TRBD1. Germline-derived CDR1 and CDR2 are SQVTM and ANQGSEA. The trim removed 6 bases at V and 4 bases at J, leaving 7 bases unmatched. The length of the CDR3 is 13 residues.

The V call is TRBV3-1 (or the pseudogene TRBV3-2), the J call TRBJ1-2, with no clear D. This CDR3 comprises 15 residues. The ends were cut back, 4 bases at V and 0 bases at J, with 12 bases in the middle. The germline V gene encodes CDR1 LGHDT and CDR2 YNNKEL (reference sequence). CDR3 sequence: CASSPTTLSNYGYTF. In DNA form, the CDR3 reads TGTGCCAGCAGCCCTACGACATTATCTAACTATGGCTACACCTTC.

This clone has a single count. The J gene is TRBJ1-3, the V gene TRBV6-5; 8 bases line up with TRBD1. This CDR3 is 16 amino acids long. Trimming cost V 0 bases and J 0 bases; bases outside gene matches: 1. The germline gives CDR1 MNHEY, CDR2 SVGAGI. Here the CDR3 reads CASSYSTGGSGNTIYF. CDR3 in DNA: TGTGCCAGCAGTTACTCAACAGGGGGCTCTGGAAACACCATATATTTT.

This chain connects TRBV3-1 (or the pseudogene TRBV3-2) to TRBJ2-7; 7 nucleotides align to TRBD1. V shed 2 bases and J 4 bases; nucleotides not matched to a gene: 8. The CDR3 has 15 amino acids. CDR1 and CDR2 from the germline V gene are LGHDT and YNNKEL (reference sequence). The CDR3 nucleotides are TGTGCCAGCAGCCAAACGGCGTCACAGGGGTACGAGCAGTACTTC. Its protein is CASSQTASQGYEQYF.

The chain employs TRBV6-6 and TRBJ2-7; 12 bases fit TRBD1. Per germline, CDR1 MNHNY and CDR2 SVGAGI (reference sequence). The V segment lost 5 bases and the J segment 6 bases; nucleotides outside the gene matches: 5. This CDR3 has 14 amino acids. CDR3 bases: TGTGCCAGCAGTGCGGGACAGGGGGCGGGCGAGCAGTACTTC. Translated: CASSAGQGAGEQYF.

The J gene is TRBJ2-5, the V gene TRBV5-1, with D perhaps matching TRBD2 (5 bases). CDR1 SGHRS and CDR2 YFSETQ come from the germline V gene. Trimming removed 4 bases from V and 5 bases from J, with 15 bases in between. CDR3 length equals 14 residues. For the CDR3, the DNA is TGCGCCAGCAGCGCCGGAGGCCGGGCGGAGACCCAGTACTTC. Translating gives CASSAGGRAETQYF.

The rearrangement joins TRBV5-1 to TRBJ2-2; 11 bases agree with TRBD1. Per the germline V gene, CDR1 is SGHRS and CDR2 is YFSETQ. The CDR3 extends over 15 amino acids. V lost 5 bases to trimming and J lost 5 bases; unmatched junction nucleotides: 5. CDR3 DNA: TGCGCCAGCAGACCCGGGACAGGGGGGACCGGGGAGCTGTTTTTT. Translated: CASRPGTGGTGELFF.

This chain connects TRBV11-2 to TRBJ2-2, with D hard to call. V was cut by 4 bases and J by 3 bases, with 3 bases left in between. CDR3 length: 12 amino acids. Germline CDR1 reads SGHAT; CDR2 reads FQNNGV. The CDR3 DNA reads TGTGCCAGCAGCTCCTACACCGGGGAGCTGTTTTTT. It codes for CASSSYTGELFF.

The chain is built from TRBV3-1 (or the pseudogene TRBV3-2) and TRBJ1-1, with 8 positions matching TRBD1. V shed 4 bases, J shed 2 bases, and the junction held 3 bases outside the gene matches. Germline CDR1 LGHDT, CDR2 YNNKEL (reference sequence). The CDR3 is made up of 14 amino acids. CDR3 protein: CASSPRGRNTEAFF. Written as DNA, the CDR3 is TGTGCCAGCAGCCCCAGGGGGCGAAACACTGAAGCTTTCTTT.

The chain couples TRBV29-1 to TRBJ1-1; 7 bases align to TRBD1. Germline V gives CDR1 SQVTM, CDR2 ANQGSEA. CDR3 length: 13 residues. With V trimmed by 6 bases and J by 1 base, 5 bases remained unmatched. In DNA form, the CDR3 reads TGCAGCGTCCAACAGGGGACGAACACTGAAGCTTTCTTT. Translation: CSVQQGTNTEAFF.

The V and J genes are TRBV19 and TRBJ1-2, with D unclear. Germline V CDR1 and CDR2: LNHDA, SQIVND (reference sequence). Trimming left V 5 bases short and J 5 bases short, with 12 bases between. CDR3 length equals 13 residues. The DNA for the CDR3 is TGTGCCAGTAGTGCCCCGGGAGAGTATGGCTACACCTTC. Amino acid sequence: CASSAPGEYGYTF. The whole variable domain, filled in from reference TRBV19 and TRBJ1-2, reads DGGITQSPKYLFRKEGQNVTLSCEQNLNHDAMYWYRQDPGQGLRLIYYSQIVNDFQKGDIAEGYSVSREKKESFPLTVTSAQKNPTAFYLCASSAPGEYGYTFGSGTRLTVV.

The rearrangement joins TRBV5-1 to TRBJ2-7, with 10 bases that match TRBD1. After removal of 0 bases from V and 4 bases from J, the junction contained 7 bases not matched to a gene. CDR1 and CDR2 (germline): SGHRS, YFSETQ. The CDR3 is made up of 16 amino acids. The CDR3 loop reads CASSLVVTGGKYEQYF. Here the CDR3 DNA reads TGCGCCAGCAGCTTGGTTGTGACAGGGGGCAAATACGAGCAGTACTTC. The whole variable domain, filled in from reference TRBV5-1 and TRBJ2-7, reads KAGVTQTPRYLIKTRGQQVTLSCSPISGHRSVSWYQQTPGQGLQFLFEYFSETQRNKGNFPGRFSGRQFSNSRSEMNVSTLELGDSALYLCASSLVVTGGKYEQYFGPGTRLTVT.

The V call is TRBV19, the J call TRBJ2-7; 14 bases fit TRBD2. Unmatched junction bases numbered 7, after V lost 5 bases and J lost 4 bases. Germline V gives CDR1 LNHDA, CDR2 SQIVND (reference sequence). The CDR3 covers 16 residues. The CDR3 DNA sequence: TGTGCCAGTAGTTTCTCCGGGACTAGCGGGAGTTACGAGCAGTACTTC. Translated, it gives CASSFSGTSGSYEQYF.

The CDR3 coding sequence is TGTGCCACCAGTGACCCCAAGGGGGCAGGCTACAATGAGCAGTTCTTC. This codes for CATSDPKGAGYNEQFF. The chain recombines TRBV24-1 with TRBJ2-1, with 7 bases identical to TRBD1. Germline V gene lookup returns CDR1 KGHDR and CDR2 SFDVKD. Unmatched junction bases numbered 8, after V lost 4 bases and J lost 3 bases. This CDR3 is 16 amino acids long.